This entry features one T cell receptor (beta chain) sequence. Antigen specificity is unknown. Cells designated naive CD8 were CD45RO-negative and were positively selected for CCR7, with terminally differentiated effector memory CD45RA+ cells excluded. Data came from immunoSEQ multiplex PCR; TCRdb stores just in-frame clones and leaves some out. The data contain about 2 million clones, approximately 95% of them singletons. CDR1 MNHNY and CDR2 SVGAGI come from the germline V gene (reference sequence). CDR3 length equals 15 residues. Trimming left V 6 bases short and J 3 bases short, with 18 bases between. This sample is part of a study of shared clonotypes between healthy human individuals. The overall study: A donor's plate count was three for CD4 naive and three for CD4 memory; CD8 naive had two and CD8 memory one.

Points from the study as a whole: Clonotype sharing among donors was thought likely to change with sequencing depth. Generation probabilities were higher for clonotypes shared across all four sorted-subset donors than for unshared ones.

Specimen: naive CD8+ T cells sorted from blood. The chain combines TRBV6-6 with TRBJ2-7, with a weak D call TRBD2 (6 bases). This receptor was obtained from a man younger than 35 in good health. The CDR3 protein is CASRQQEWGVYEQYF. The CDR3 DNA reads as TGTGCCAGCAGACAACAGGAATGGGGGGTCTACGAGCAGTACTTC.